This TCR beta chain was observed in a study of T-cell memory formation after mild COVID-19. It was 5'RACE with constant-segment primers that produced the TCR alpha and TCR beta cDNA libraries, which carried sample barcodes and UMIs. TCRdb itself ran the 5' RACE reads through MiXCR, one entry per CDR3 protein. Among under 150,000 distinct CDR3 sequences listed, about a fifth were seen once. The CDR3 runs to 16 residues. V lost 5 bases, J lost 9 bases, and 13 bases stayed unmatched. Material: PBMCs or a T cell subset sorted from them (not recorded which). The chain combines TRBV12-3 or TRBV12-4 with TRBJ2-5, with 12 nucleotides matching TRBD2. This TCR derives from a man aged 18 to 29 who had mild COVID-19 (a few samples of this study predate the infection). Cell type and time point are not known. CDR3 DNA sequence: TGTGCCAGCAGTGGACTAGCGGGGAATCCACCAGGGTCCCAGTACTTC. It is translated as CASSGLAGNPPGSQYF.